Presented here are 28 T cell receptor beta chains from one specimen sequenced in a study of T cell clonotyping in hematopoietic cell transplantation. Clones were read by immunoSEQ multiplex PCR, and TCRdb kept only the in-frame ones, dropping some. The sample contains roughly 16,000 clones, roughly 88% of which appear only once. The sequencing input was peripheral blood mononuclear cells. Source of these receptors: a middle-aged woman in good health. Some clones in this sample may be carry-over from other donors' samples.

This clone came up a few times. This chain uses TRBV7-2 with TRBJ1-3; D remains unclear. The V gene's germline CDR1 is SGHTA and CDR2 FQGNSA. Trimming left V 8 bases short and J 3 bases short, with 11 bases between. The length of the CDR3 is 13 residues. The CDR3 DNA follows: TGTGCCAGCGGCACGGGGTATGGAAACACCATATATTTT. This gives the protein CASGTGYGNTIYF. Full variable domain (remainder filled in from reference TRBV7-2 and TRBJ1-3): GAGVSQSPSNKVTEKGKDVELRCDPISGHTALYWYRQSLGQGLEFLIYFQGNSAPDKSGLPSDRFSAERTGGSVSTLTIQRTQQEDSAVYLCASGTGYGNTIYFGEGSWLTVV.

The rearrangement uses TRBV6-6 and TRBJ1-5, with TRBD1 as a possible D gene (5 bases). V lost 8 bases and J 3 bases, leaving 20 bases between the germline ends. Germline CDR1 reads MNHNY; CDR2 reads SVGAGI (reference sequence). The CDR3 totals 16 residues. The CDR3 DNA reads as TGTGCCAGCGCGCCGTCTCAGGGAACAGTCAATCAGCCCCAGCATTTT. Its translation is CASAPSQGTVNQPQHF.

This clone is judged large. This same CDR3 is encoded by further DNA sequences in the sample. The V and J genes are TRBV2 and TRBJ1-5, with unresolved D. The V gene's germline CDR1 is SNHLY and CDR2 FYNNEI. The CDR3 runs 16 residues. Trimming removed 5 bases from V and 0 bases from J, with 14 bases in between. In DNA, the CDR3 is TGTGCCAGCAGTCCTCACCCTGGGGATAGCAATCAGCCCCAGCATTTT. Protein product: CASSPHPGDSNQPQHF.

The rearrangement joins TRBV28 to TRBJ2-1; TRBD2 agrees at 8 bases. The CDR3 spans 13 residues. The ends lost 6 bases at V and 9 bases at J; junction bases unmatched: 7. Germline V gives CDR1 MDHEN, CDR2 SYDVKM. CDR3 residues: CASRWTSRPEQFF. CDR3 nucleotide sequence: TGTGCCAGCAGATGGACTAGCAGGCCTGAGCAGTTCTTC.

The gene calls are TRBV7-3 and TRBJ2-1; 7 bases align to TRBD2. Germline CDR1 is SGHTA and CDR2 is FQGTGA. The CDR3 runs to 15 residues. With V trimmed by 3 bases and J by 7 bases, 9 bases remained unmatched. The CDR3 DNA reads as TGTGCCAGCAGCTTCTGGGCTAGCGGAGATAATGAGCAGTTCTTC. The encoded protein is CASSFWASGDNEQFF.

This clone was observed once. V gene TRBV4-3 combines with J gene TRBJ1-1, with 8 positions matching TRBD1. This CDR3 has 16 residues. Germline CDR1 LGHNA, CDR2 YSLEER. V shed 4 bases, J shed 0 bases, and the junction held 7 bases outside the gene matches. This CDR3 is CASSRKDRAMNTEAFF. The CDR3 DNA is TGCGCCAGCAGCCGTAAGGACAGGGCCATGAACACTGAAGCTTTCTTT.

The chain joins TRBV5-1 to TRBJ2-7, with D unresolved. Germline V gene sequence: CDR1 SGHRS, CDR2 YFSETQ. Trimming took 1 base from V and 5 from J, leaving 10 bases between them. The CDR3 consists of 13 residues. The CDR3 spells CASSLNSNNEQYF. DNA for the CDR3: TGCGCCAGCAGCTTGAACAGTAACAACGAGCAGTACTTC.

The chain links TRBV29-1 to TRBJ2-7; TRBD1 agrees at 10 bases. This CDR3 region has 13 residues. Germline trimming cut 4 bases from V and 3 bases from J; bases unmatched to any gene: 3. The germline CDR1 and CDR2 sequences are SQVTM and ANQGSEA. The CDR3 here is CSVGGQGGYEQYF. CDR3 nucleotide sequence: TGCAGCGTTGGTGGACAGGGGGGCTACGAGCAGTACTTC.

This chain connects TRBV2 to TRBJ2-5; no clear D. This CDR3 has 13 residues. Germline V gene sequence: CDR1 SNHLY, CDR2 FYNNEI. Trimming removed 3 bases at V and 5 bases at J, with 10 bases between. The DNA of the CDR3 is TGTGCCAGCAGTGAGAGATCTGTTGAGACCCAGTACTTC. It is translated as CASSERSVETQYF.

This chain links TRBV29-1 with TRBJ2-5, with 13 bases fitting TRBD2. The junction had 4 bases not matched to a gene; V was cut back by 4 bases and J by 5 bases. The CDR3 is 14 amino acids. CDR1 is SQVTM and CDR2 is ANQGSEA in the germline V gene. CDR3 nucleotides: TGCAGCGTTGGACTAGCGGGGGGTCAGGAGACCCAGTACTTC. This sequence encodes CSVGLAGGQETQYF.

V and J are TRBV30 and TRBJ1-2; the D gene is possibly TRBD1 (5 bases). Germline assignment: CDR1 GTSNPN and CDR2 SVGIG (reference sequence). V dropped 4 bases and J dropped 2 bases, with 8 bases sitting between them. The CDR3 consists of 12 residues. The CDR3 nucleotides are TGTGCCTGGACGGGGGGGAACTATGGCTACACCTTC. It translates to CAWTGGNYGYTF.

The chain uses TRBV28 and TRBJ2-7; D tentatively fits TRBD1 or TRBD2 (6 bases each). The CDR3 spans 14 residues. The V end lost 6 bases, the J end lost 2 bases, and 14 bases lay between the germline ends. Germline CDR1 is MDHEN and CDR2 is SYDVKM. The CDR3 sequence is CASRIGGGPYEQYF. The CDR3 nucleotides are TGTGCCAGCAGAATCGGGGGCGGACCCTACGAGCAGTACTTC.

In its sample, this clone was seen once. This chain links TRBV6-6 with TRBJ1-1, with 9 bases identical to TRBD1. There are 14 residues in the CDR3. Germline V gives CDR1 MNHNY, CDR2 SVGAGI (reference sequence). Trimming at V came to 2 bases and at J to 10 bases, leaving 8 bases not matched to a gene. The CDR3 nucleotides read TGTGCCAGCAGTTACGGGACAGGGTTAGGGCGAGCTTTCTTT. The encoded protein is CASSYGTGLGRAFF.

This clone is large in the sample. This chain connects TRBV9 to TRBJ1-4, with D hard to call. There are 15 residues in the CDR3. The germline CDR1 and CDR2 sequences are SGDLS and YYNGEE. V lost 0 bases, J lost 7 bases, and 13 bases lay in between. The CDR3 sequence: CASSVADHLSEKLFF. The DNA of the CDR3 is TGTGCCAGCAGCGTAGCAGACCATCTTAGTGAAAAACTGTTTTTT.

In the case of this clone: This may be a read error: a much more frequent sequence differs by one nucleotide. At the DNA level, this CDR3 is encoded by other sequences in the same sample as well. The CDR3 sequence is CASSPHPGDSNQPQHF. The CDR3 DNA reads as TGCGCCAGCAGTCCTCACCCTGGGGATAGCAATCAGCCCCAGCATTTT. V gene TRBV2 combines with J gene TRBJ1-5; no definite D call. The CDR3 has 16 residues. Germline values: CDR1 SNHLY, CDR2 FYNNEI.

J is TRBJ1-5 and V is TRBV7-6; D not certain. V was pared by 5 bases and J by 2 bases, with 13 bases between. This CDR3 has 15 residues. Germline assignment: CDR1 SGHVS and CDR2 FNYEAQ. DNA for the CDR3: TGTGCCAGCAGCAGGACGGCCATGGGCAATCAGCCCCAGCATTTT. Amino acids: CASSRTAMGNQPQHF. The whole variable domain, filled in from reference TRBV7-6 and TRBJ1-5, reads GAGVSQSPRYKVTKRGQDVALRCDPISGHVSLYWYRQALGQGPEFLTYFNYEAQQDKSGLPNDRFSAERPEGSISTLTIQRTEQRDSAMYRCASSRTAMGNQPQHFGDGTRLSIL.

This chain joins TRBV11-1 and TRBJ2-7; TRBD1 agrees at 8 bases. This CDR3 contains 14 residues. J gave up 5 bases and V 5 bases, and 8 bases lay outside the gene matches. The germline V gene has CDR1 SGHAT and CDR2 FQDESV (reference sequence). The CDR3 loop is CASSTRTGNHEQYF. The CDR3 DNA reads TGTGCCAGCAGCACTAGGACAGGGAACCACGAGCAGTACTTC.

Written as DNA, the CDR3 is TGTGCCAGCAGTGAAGCGACAGGGGGCGCGGTAAGCAATCAGCCCCAGCATTTT. Amino acid sequence: CASSEATGGAVSNQPQHF. The chain has TRBV6-1 and TRBJ1-5, with 10 bases lining up with TRBD1. The CDR3 covers 18 residues. CDR1 and CDR2 (germline): MNHNS, SASEGT. Trimming at V came to 0 bases and at J to 1 base, leaving 6 bases not matched to a gene.

The chain joins TRBV6-5 to TRBJ2-5; 10 nucleotides align to TRBD1. Germline CDR1 MNHEY, CDR2 SVGAGI. V was clipped by 5 bases and J by 4 bases; unmatched bases: 7. This CDR3 is built from 15 residues. As DNA, the CDR3 is TGTGCCAGCAGTCGAATCGGGACAGGGGCAGAGACCCAGTACTTC. This encodes CASSRIGTGAETQYF.

The CDR3 bases are TGTGCCAGCAGTTTATACCCAGCGAGCTCCTACGAGCAGTACTTC. Amino acid sequence: CASSLYPASSYEQYF. The chain uses TRBV27 and TRBJ2-7, with D unclear. The germline V gene encodes CDR1 MNHEY and CDR2 SMNVEV (reference sequence). Trimming pared 1 base from V and 0 bases from J, leaving 10 bases between. The CDR3 covers 15 residues.

V usage is TRBV2 and J usage is TRBJ2-3; 8 nucleotides line up with TRBD2. This CDR3 is 17 amino acids long. The germline V gene has CDR1 SNHLY and CDR2 FYNNEI. V lost 6 bases, J lost 1 base, and 12 bases stayed unmatched. The CDR3 loop is CASRATFTRGGTDTQYF. The CDR3 nucleotides are TGTGCCAGCAGAGCCACCTTCACGCGGGGGGGCACAGATACGCAGTATTTT.

CDR3 sequence reads: CASSKTGYSNTGELFF. CDR3 DNA: TGTGCCAGCAGCAAGACCGGGTATTCGAACACCGGGGAGCTGTTTTTT. The chain uses TRBV13 and TRBJ2-2; no definite D call. Trimming removed 5 bases from V and 0 bases from J, with 13 bases in between. Germline CDR1 PRHDT, CDR2 FYEKMQ (reference sequence). The CDR3 is 16 amino acids.

The J gene is TRBJ2-1, the V gene TRBV5-1; a possible D gene is TRBD1 (6 bases). The CDR3 is 14 amino acids. In germline, CDR1 is SGHRS, CDR2 YFSETQ. Trimming pared 6 bases from V and 2 bases from J, leaving 12 bases between. CDR3 loop: CASTPGTTYNEQFF. The CDR3, as DNA: TGCGCCAGCACCCCCGGGACAACCTACAATGAGCAGTTCTTC.

The rearrangement joins TRBV11-2 to TRBJ2-7; weak D call: TRBD1 (6 bases). The ends were cut back, 3 bases at V and 5 bases at J, with 11 bases in the middle. Germline CDR1 reads SGHAT; CDR2 reads FQNNGV. The CDR3 consists of 13 residues. In nucleotides, the CDR3 is TGTGCCAGCAGCTTGCAGGGGTTCAACGAGCAGTACTTC. Amino acids: CASSLQGFNEQYF.

This clone was found once. This chain joins TRBV25-1 and TRBJ2-6; no clear D gene. CDR1 and CDR2 (germline): MGHDK, SYGVNS. The CDR3 spans 15 residues. V lost 4 bases and J 0 bases, leaving 7 bases between the germline ends. CDR3 DNA sequence: TGTGCCAGCAGTGTTGGCTACTCTGGGGCCAACGTCCTGACTTTC. This sequence encodes CASSVGYSGANVLTF.

This clone has only a few counts. The gene calls are TRBV18 and TRBJ1-3; D not certain. The CDR3 consists of 18 residues. V lost 2 bases and J 0 bases, leaving 17 bases between the germline ends. Germline CDR1 KGHSH, CDR2 LQKENI. This CDR3 reads CASSPLSAAADSGNTIYF. In DNA, the CDR3 is TGTGCCAGCTCACCATTGAGCGCGGCAGCTGACTCTGGAAACACCATATATTTT.

The CDR3 protein is CSVEGRNGELFF. CDR3 DNA sequence: TGCAGCGTTGAAGGTAGAAACGGGGAGCTGTTTTTT. The chain couples TRBV29-1 to TRBJ2-2; no clear D gene. Germline CDR1 reads SQVTM; CDR2 reads ANQGSEA. Trimming removed 1 base at V and 7 bases at J, with 7 bases between. The CDR3 runs 12 residues.

This sequence joins TRBV9 and TRBJ2-1; D may be TRBD1 (6 bases). V shed 1 base and J shed 7 bases, with 15 bases lying between them. The length of the CDR3 is 15 residues. Germline V lookup: CDR1 SGDLS, CDR2 YYNGEE. The CDR3 DNA follows: TGTGCCAGCAGCGTAAGCACAGGGTCATCAAATGAGCAGTTCTTC. Translating it yields CASSVSTGSSNEQFF.